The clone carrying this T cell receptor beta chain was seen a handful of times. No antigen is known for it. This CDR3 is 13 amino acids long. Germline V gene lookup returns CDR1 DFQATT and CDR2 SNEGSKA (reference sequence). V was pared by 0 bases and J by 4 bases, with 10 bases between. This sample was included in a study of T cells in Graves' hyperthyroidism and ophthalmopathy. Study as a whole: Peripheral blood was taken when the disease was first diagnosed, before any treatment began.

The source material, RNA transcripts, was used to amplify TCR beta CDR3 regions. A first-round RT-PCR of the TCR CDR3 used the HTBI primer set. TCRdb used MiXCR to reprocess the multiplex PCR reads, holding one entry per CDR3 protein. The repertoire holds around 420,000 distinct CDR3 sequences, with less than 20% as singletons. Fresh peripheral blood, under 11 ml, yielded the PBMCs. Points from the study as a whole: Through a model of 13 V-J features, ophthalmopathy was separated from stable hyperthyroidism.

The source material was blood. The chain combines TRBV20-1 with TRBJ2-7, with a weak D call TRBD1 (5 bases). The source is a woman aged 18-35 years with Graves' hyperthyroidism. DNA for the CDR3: TGCAGTGCTAGAGAGACAGACTTGTACGAGCAGTACTTC. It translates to CSARETDLYEQYF.